This T cell receptor beta chain emerged from a study of T cell changes during pregnancy in multiple sclerosis (dated by TCRdb to about 2019). Turning to the overall study: In women with multiple sclerosis, the researchers looked at how the T cell repertoire shifted as pregnancy progressed.

From its cysteine to its phenylalanine, the CDR3 spans 16 amino acids. The read is trimmed to its CDR3 DNA, 48 bases read in frame from base 1. Sequences MGHRA (CDR1) and YSYEKL (CDR2) are obtained from the germline V gene. V loses 5 bases of germline sequence and J loses 2 bases, and the interval between the two ends is 17 bases. Receptor libraries were prepared by the immunoSEQ multiplex PCR assay. Here the immuneACCESS table is served through TCRdb, limited to in-frame sequences with V and J called. Missing clones are a known gap in these copies; in checked studies unresolved V genes cover under half, and the rest lacks a known reason. The sample table records about 100,000 clones; approximately 90% of these occur just once. The ten largest account for around 1.2% of the sample. On this clone itself: Its antigen is currently not known. No much larger clonotype is one base removed from it; base qualities were not supplied.

This chain joins TRBV4-1 to TRBJ2-3; TRBD2 could be the D gene, as 7 bases match. The sample here was peripheral blood, taken in the second trimester of pregnancy. This receptor was identified in a female donor with multiple sclerosis, enrolled in a pregnancy study. Here the CDR3 is given as CASSSGGGHFTDTQYF. The nucleotide sequence reads as follows: TGCGCCAGCAGCTCGGGCGGGGGACACTTCACAGATACGCAGTATTTT.